Listed here are 3 T cell receptor beta chains from one sample, sequenced in a study of Graves' ophthalmopathy and Graves' hyperthyroidism (dated by TCRdb to the late 2010s). Sequencing was carried out with an Illumina HiSeq 2000. For repertoire sequencing, the TCR beta CDR3 regions were amplified from RNA transcripts. The first round of RT-PCR was done with HTBI primers and the Qiagen OneStep RT-PCR kit, and was followed by a second round of multiplex PCR, then size selection and purification. TCRdb ran its own pipeline on the public reads, namely fastp trimming at Q25 and MiXCR clone calling, and kept in-frame beta chains. Rows with a matching CDR3 protein are joined into one entry that keeps the most common DNA and genes. The sample table shows about 380,000 distinct CDR3 sequences, and 15% are seen once. The biggest ten clones account for approximately 7% of the sample. Sample: peripheral blood. All receptors come from a woman aged 18-30 years with stable Graves' hyperthyroidism. Donor details come from another sample of the same person, matched by shared clones.

The V and J genes are TRBV19 and TRBJ1-1; no clear D gene. The CDR3 has 18 residues. The V gene's germline CDR1 is LNHDA and CDR2 SQIVND (reference sequence). With 1 base removed from V and 11 bases from J, the gap between germline ends came to 29 bases. The CDR3 here is CASSIVQFTAPQHRMAFF. The CDR3 nucleotides read TGTGCCAGTAGTATAGTCCAATTCACGGCGCCTCAGCATCGGATGGCTTTCTTT.

This clonotype was found many times. This chain links TRBV6-1 with TRBJ1-6, with D perhaps TRBD1 (6 bases). Germline V gives CDR1 MNHNS, CDR2 SASEGT. The CDR3 runs 15 residues. The germline V and J ends were trimmed by 5 bases and 7 bases, with 15 bases remaining between them. The CDR3 DNA reads as TGTGCCAGCAGTCTTCGGGGGGGCAAAAATTCACCCCTCCACTTT. Residues: CASSLRGGKNSPLHF.

This clonotype was counted at least ten times. V usage is TRBV12-3 or TRBV12-4 and J usage is TRBJ1-1, with no clear D. The V end lost 4 bases, the J end lost 2 bases, and 8 bases lay between the germline ends. The CDR3 loop spans 13 amino acids. The CDR3 is CASSWGSNTEAFF. Written as DNA, the CDR3 is TGTGCCAGCAGTTGGGGATCTAACACTGAAGCTTTCTTT.